The sequence of this T cell receptor beta chain was determined in a study of a mutant IDH1 vaccine in newly diagnosed glioma. General study findings and limits: A vaccine-induced immune response developed in roughly 93% of the patients.

This table comes from immunoSEQ multiplex PCR, and its TCRdb copy is limited to in-frame clones, with some not included. In the table there are approximately 50,000 clones, more than 75% of which are singletons. A note on this clone: Its target is not known.

The time point: week 35, safety follow-up. Each vaccine dose was 300 ug of mutant IDH1 20-mer peptide, with topical imiquimod. The astrocytomas were IDH1-mutant, ATRX-negative, and WHO grade 3 or 4. CDR3 size: 16 residues. V shed 4 bases, J shed 2 bases, and the junction held 8 bases outside the gene matches. Germline V gene lookup returns CDR1 LNHDA and CDR2 SQIVND (reference sequence). V gene TRBV19 combines with J gene TRBJ1-5; 7 bases fit TRBD1. This TCR was recovered from a woman aged 40 to 49 with glioma. Source: PBMCs, taken from a glioma patient whose treatment included an IDH1 peptide vaccine. CDR3 DNA: TGTGCCAGTAGTACCTCAGACAGGGTGGGCAATCAGCCCCAGCATTTT. Amino acid sequence: CASSTSDRVGNQPQHF.